This entry concerns a single TCR beta chain. The sample is drawn from a study of technical replicates of blood from a handful of donors. The CDR3 loop spans 16 amino acids. Germline lookup yields CDR1 MGHRA and CDR2 YSYEKL. V gave up 4 bases and J gave up 0 bases, with 15 bases separating them. Profiling relied on immunoSEQ multiplex PCR, and the TCRdb table lists in-frame clones only, not all of them. The sample holds about 74,000 clones, roughly four fifths seen once. Sequencing was performed on PBMCs. This receptor was obtained from a human donor in good health. Some clones in this sample may be carry-over from other donors' samples. The rearrangement links TRBV4-1 to TRBJ1-2, with D possibly being TRBD1 (6 bases). The CDR3 sequence is CASSLQTGLANYGYTF. CDR3 bases: TGCGCCAGCAGCCTCCAGACAGGCTTAGCTAACTATGGCTACACCTTC.